This passage covers 18 T cell receptor beta chains from one sample sequenced in a study of shared clonotypes between healthy human individuals. In the naive CD8 group, cells lacked CD45RO and were positively selected for CCR7, so terminally differentiated effector memory CD45RA+ cells were left out. Sequencing was performed with immunoSEQ multiplex PCR; in TCRdb, only in-frame clones are kept and a portion is missing. The data hold about 2.1 million clones, with 80% to 95% observed a single time. The sample was naive CD8+ T cells from PBMCs. The receptors were gathered from a young man in good health. Some clones in this sample may be carry-over from other donors' samples.

The rearrangement joins TRBV7-2 to TRBJ2-5, with TRBD1 as a possible D gene (6 bases). This CDR3 spans 15 amino acids. Germline V gene data show CDR1 as SGHTA and CDR2 as FQGNSA. Trimming pared 1 base from V and 3 bases from J, leaving 12 bases between. The CDR3, as DNA: TGTGCCAGCAGCTTAGACAGGGCCTATAAAGAGACCCAGTACTTC. It codes for CASSLDRAYKETQYF.

V gene TRBV27 combines with J gene TRBJ1-2; 8 positions match TRBD1. CDR3 size: 15 residues. The germline V gene has CDR1 MNHEY and CDR2 SMNVEV (reference sequence). The J segment lost 3 bases and the V segment lost 5 bases, leaving 8 bases of the junction unmatched. Here the CDR3 DNA reads TGTGCCAGCAGTACACAGACAGGGGCCGACTATGGCTACACCTTC. This translates into CASSTQTGADYGYTF.

Remarks on this clone: The same CDR3 is also encoded by other DNA sequences in this sample. Here the CDR3 reads CASSLRDRVSYEQYF. CDR3 DNA sequence: TGTGCCAGCAGCTTACGGGACAGGGTTTCCTACGAGCAGTACTTC. The chain has TRBV7-9 and TRBJ2-7; TRBD1 agrees at 9 bases. From germline, CDR1 is SEHNR and CDR2 FQNEAQ (reference sequence). The CDR3 runs 15 residues. The V and J ends lost 2 bases and 1 base, in that order; junction bases with no gene match: 3.

This rearrangement joins TRBV10-2 to TRBJ1-2; D might be TRBD1 (6 bases). This CDR3 has 15 residues. The germline V gene encodes CDR1 WSHSY and CDR2 SAAADI. V was trimmed by 2 bases and J by 5 bases, leaving 15 bases between them. This CDR3 reads CASSEGGAVWYGYTF. CDR3 in DNA: TGCGCCAGCAGTGAGGGGGGGGCAGTTTGGTATGGCTACACCTTC.

This clone was seen a few times. The rearrangement links TRBV19 to TRBJ1-5; D is perhaps TRBD1 (6 bases). CDR1 and CDR2 from the germline V gene are LNHDA and SQIVND (reference sequence). The CDR3 length is 17 residues. Trimming removed 3 bases from V and 7 bases from J, with 22 bases in between. CDR3 bases: TGTGCCAGTAGTATGGAAGTCACAGGGAGTAGGTGGCAGCCCCAGCATTTT. It encodes CASSMEVTGSRWQPQHF.

V usage is TRBV28 and J usage is TRBJ2-7; 9 bases map to TRBD2. The CDR3 loop spans 19 amino acids. In germline, CDR1 is MDHEN, CDR2 SYDVKM. The V and J ends lost 3 bases and 0 bases, in that order; junction bases with no gene match: 15. The CDR3 loop is CASSFWGGRASMSSYEQYF. The CDR3 nucleotides read TGTGCCAGCAGTTTTTGGGGCGGGAGGGCGTCGATGAGCTCCTACGAGCAGTACTTC.

This rearrangement joins TRBV18 to TRBJ1-1; D perhaps matches TRBD1 (6 bases). In germline, CDR1 is KGHSH, CDR2 LQKENI. The CDR3 extends over 16 amino acids. Trimming removed 3 bases from V and 4 bases from J, with 18 bases in between. CDR3 DNA sequence: TGTGCCAGCTCACCTGGTAGGTTCGGGGGGCTCACTGAAGCTTTCTTT. Translated: CASSPGRFGGLTEAFF.

This clone was seen just once. This chain connects TRBV7-3 to TRBJ2-7, with 9 bases identical to TRBD1. The length of the CDR3 is 15 residues. V shed 5 bases, J shed 4 bases, and the junction held 9 bases outside the gene matches. Germline V gene data show CDR1 as SGHTA and CDR2 as FQGTGA. CDR3 amino acids: CASSLHGQGTYEQYF. In DNA form, the CDR3 reads TGTGCCAGCAGCCTACACGGACAGGGGACTTACGAGCAGTACTTC.

The chain carries TRBV28 and TRBJ2-5, with D possibly TRBD1 on 5 matching bases. This CDR3 comprises 16 residues. V lost 4 bases and J lost 5, with 20 bases in between. Germline CDR1 is MDHEN and CDR2 is SYDVKM. The CDR3 sequence is CASSWIQGSRLETQYF. The DNA of the CDR3 is TGTGCCAGCAGTTGGATCCAGGGAAGCAGGCTGGAGACCCAGTACTTC.

In regard to this clone: Different DNA sequences within this sample yield the same CDR3. The DNA for the CDR3 is TGTGCCAGCAGCTTAGTGGGGGAGCAGTACTTC. The encoded protein is CASSLVGEQYF. The rearrangement joins TRBV11-2 to TRBJ2-7, with D unresolved. The germline V gene has CDR1 SGHAT and CDR2 FQNNGV. V was cut by 1 base and J by 7 bases, with 5 bases left in between. This CDR3 has 11 amino acids.

V and J are TRBV11-2 and TRBJ2-7; 7 bases are shared with TRBD1. Germline V gene lookup returns CDR1 SGHAT and CDR2 FQNNGV. After removal of 4 bases from V and 1 base from J, the junction contained 7 bases not matched to a gene. This CDR3 region has 15 residues. CDR3 loop: CASSYSTGPSYEQYF. The CDR3 DNA is TGTGCCAGCAGCTACTCGACAGGGCCTTCCTACGAGCAGTACTTC. Supplemented by reference TRBV11-2 and TRBJ2-7, the full variable domain reads EAGVAQSPRYKIIEKRQSVAFWCNPISGHATLYWYQQILGQGPKLLIQFQNNGVVDDSQLPKDRFSAERLKGVDSTLKIQPAKLEDSAVYLCASSYSTGPSYEQYFGPGTRLTVT.

This sequence joins TRBV19 and TRBJ2-3; TRBD1 agrees at 8 bases. The CDR3 has 15 amino acids. Germline CDR1 reads LNHDA; CDR2 reads SQIVND (reference sequence). J lost 0 bases, V lost 4 bases, and 3 bases had no gene match. The CDR3 here is CASSTGQGSTDTQYF. CDR3 coding DNA: TGTGCCAGTAGTACCGGACAGGGCAGCACAGATACGCAGTATTTT.

J is TRBJ2-7 and V is TRBV5-4; tentatively, D is TRBD1 (6 bases). The germline V gene encodes CDR1 SGHNT and CDR2 YYREEE (reference sequence). V was clipped by 4 bases and J by 2 bases, with 13 bases between them. This CDR3 comprises 14 residues. This CDR3 reads CASSLGTYTYEQYF. In nucleotides, the CDR3 is TGTGCCAGCAGCCTTGGGACATACACCTACGAGCAGTACTTC.

This clone showed up just a few times. One junction end disagrees with the germline gene, perhaps due to a read error. The chain joins TRBV5-1 to TRBJ1-1; no firm D call. The CDR3 extends over 13 amino acids. Per germline, CDR1 SGHRS and CDR2 YFSETQ. DNA of the CDR3: TGCGCCAGCAGCATCGGACTGAACTCTGAAGCTTTCTTT. It translates to CASSIGLNSEAFF.

The chain uses TRBV7-9 and TRBJ2-5, with TRBD1 identical over 8 bases. J lost 0 bases, V lost 5 bases, and 14 bases had no gene match. CDR3 length equals 18 residues. CDR1 is SEHNR and CDR2 is FQNEAQ in the germline V gene (reference sequence). CDR3 sequence (DNA): TGTGCCAGCAGCCCATCGTCAGGGGGCTATACGTACCAAGAGACCCAGTACTTC. Translated: CASSPSSGGYTYQETQYF.

The chain carries TRBV19 and TRBJ2-6; D not certain. Per germline, CDR1 LNHDA and CDR2 SQIVND (reference sequence). The V end lost 1 base, the J end lost 2 bases, and 3 bases lay between the germline ends. This CDR3 has 14 residues. CDR3 coding DNA: TGTGCCAGTAGTATAGTTCCTGGGGCCAACGTCCTGACTTTC. Its translation: CASSIVPGANVLTF.

This clone has only one observation. The V gene is TRBV28, the J gene TRBJ1-5; D is perhaps TRBD1 (5 bases). Germline V gene data show CDR1 as MDHEN and CDR2 as SYDVKM. There are 15 residues in the CDR3. V was shortened by 6 bases and J by 4 bases, with 16 bases between the two germline ends. Written as DNA, the CDR3 is TGTGCCAGCAGGCCGACGGGGCAGCTAAATCAGCCCCAGCATTTT. Protein sequence: CASRPTGQLNQPQHF.

A note on this clone: Other DNA sequences within the sample encode an identical CDR3. The chain has TRBV6-1 and TRBJ2-7; D uncertain. The CDR3 is 12 residues long. Trimming cost V 3 bases and J 0 bases, with 3 bases left between them. CDR1 MNHNS and CDR2 SASEGT come from the germline V gene. CDR3 nucleotide sequence: TGTGCCAGCAGTGACGGCTCCTACGAGCAGTACTTC. Protein product: CASSDGSYEQYF.